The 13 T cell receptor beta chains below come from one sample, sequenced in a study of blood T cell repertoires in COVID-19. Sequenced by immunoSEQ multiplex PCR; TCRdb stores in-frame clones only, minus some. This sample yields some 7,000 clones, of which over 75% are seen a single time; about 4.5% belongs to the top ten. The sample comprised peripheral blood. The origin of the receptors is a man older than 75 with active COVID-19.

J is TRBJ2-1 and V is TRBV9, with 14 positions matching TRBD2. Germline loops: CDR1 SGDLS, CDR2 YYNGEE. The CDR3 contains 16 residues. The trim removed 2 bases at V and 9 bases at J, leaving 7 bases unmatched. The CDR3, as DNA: TGTGCCAGCAGCGTCTTGGGGGGACTAGCGGGAGTTGAGCAGTTCTTC. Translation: CASSVLGGLAGVEQFF. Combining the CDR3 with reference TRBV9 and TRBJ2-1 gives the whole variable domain DSGVTQTPKHLITATGQRVTLRCSPRSGDLSVYWYQQSLDQGLQFLIQYYNGEERAKGNILERFSAQQFPDLHSELNLSSLELGDSALYFCASSVLGGLAGVEQFFGPGTRLTVL.

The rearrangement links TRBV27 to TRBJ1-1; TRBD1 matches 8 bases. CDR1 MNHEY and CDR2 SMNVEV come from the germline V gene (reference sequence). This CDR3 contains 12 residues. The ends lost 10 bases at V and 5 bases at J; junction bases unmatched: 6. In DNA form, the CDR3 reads TGTGCCACCCGACAGGGGCATACTGAAGCTTTCTTT. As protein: CATRQGHTEAFF.

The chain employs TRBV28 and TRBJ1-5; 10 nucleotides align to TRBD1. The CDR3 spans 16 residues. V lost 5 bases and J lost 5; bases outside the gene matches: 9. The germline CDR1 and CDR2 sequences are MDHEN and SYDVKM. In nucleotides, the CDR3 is TGTGCCAGCAGTCCCCGACAGGGGGCGAGGGATCAGCCCCAGCATTTT. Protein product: CASSPRQGARDQPQHF.

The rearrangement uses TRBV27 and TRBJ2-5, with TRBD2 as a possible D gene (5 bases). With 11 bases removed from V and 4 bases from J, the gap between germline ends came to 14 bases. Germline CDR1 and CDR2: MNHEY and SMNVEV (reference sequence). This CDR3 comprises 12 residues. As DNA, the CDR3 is TGTGCCCCCGGAGGTTGGGGAGAGACCCAGTACTTC. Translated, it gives CAPGGWGETQYF.

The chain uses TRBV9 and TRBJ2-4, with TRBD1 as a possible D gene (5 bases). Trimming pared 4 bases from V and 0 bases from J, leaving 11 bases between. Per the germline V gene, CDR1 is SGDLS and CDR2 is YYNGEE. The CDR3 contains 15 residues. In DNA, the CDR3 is TGTGCCAGCAGCAGTGTGGGGCTAGCCAAAAACATTCAGTACTTC. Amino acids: CASSSVGLAKNIQYF.

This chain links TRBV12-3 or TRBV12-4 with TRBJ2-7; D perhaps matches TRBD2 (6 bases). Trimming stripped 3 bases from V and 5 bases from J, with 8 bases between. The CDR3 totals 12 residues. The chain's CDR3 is CASSFGGNEQYF. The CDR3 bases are TGTGCCAGCAGTTTTGGGGGGAACGAGCAGTACTTC.

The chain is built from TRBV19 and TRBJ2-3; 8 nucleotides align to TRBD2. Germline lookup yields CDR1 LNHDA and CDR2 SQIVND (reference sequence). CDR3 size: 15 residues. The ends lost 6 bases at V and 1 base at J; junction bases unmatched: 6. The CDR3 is CASSTPGGGTDTQYF. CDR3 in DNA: TGTGCCAGTAGCACCCCCGGGGGGGGCACAGATACGCAGTATTTT.

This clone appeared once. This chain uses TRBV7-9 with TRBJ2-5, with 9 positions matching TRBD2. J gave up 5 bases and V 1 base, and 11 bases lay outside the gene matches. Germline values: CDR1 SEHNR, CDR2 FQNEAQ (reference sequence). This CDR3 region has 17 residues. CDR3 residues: CASSLGGNSGSRETQYF. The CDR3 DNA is TGTGCCAGCAGCTTAGGGGGAAATAGCGGGAGTCGGGAGACCCAGTACTTC.

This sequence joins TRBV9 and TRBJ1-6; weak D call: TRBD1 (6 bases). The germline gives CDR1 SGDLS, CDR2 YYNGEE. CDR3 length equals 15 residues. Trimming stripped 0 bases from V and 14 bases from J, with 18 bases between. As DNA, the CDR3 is TGTGCCAGCAGCGTAGTGGACAGCCCCGAAGGGACCCTCCACTTT. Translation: CASSVVDSPEGTLHF. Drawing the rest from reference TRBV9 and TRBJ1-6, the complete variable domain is DSGVTQTPKHLITATGQRVTLRCSPRSGDLSVYWYQQSLDQGLQFLIQYYNGEERAKGNILERFSAQQFPDLHSELNLSSLELGDSALYFCASSVVDSPEGTLHFGNGTRLTVT.

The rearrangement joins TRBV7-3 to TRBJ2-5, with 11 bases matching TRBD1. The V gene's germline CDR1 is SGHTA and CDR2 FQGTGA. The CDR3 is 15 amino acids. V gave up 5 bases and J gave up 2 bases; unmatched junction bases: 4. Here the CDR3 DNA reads TGTGCCAGCAGCCCCCGGGACAGGGGGCAAGAGACCCAGTACTTC. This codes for CASSPRDRGQETQYF.

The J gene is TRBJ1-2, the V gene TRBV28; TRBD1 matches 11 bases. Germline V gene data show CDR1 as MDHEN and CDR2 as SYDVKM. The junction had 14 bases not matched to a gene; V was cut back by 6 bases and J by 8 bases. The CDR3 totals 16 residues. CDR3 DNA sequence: TGTGCCAGCAGCCCTAATTCCGGACAGGGGGCGAGAGGCTACACCTTC. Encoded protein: CASSPNSGQGARGYTF.

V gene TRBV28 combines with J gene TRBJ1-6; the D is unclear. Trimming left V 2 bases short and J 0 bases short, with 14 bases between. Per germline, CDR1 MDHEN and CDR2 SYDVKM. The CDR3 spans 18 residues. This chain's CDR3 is CASSLGEGKSSYNSPLHF. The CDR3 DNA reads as TGTGCCAGCAGTTTAGGCGAGGGCAAGAGCTCCTATAATTCACCCCTCCACTTT.

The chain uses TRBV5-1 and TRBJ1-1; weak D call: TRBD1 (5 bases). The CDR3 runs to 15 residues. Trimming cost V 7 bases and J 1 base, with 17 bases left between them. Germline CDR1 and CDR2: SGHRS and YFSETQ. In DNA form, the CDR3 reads TGCGCCAGCGCCCCGGCGGGGCGACAGAACACTGAAGCTTTCTTT. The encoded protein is CASAPAGRQNTEAFF.